This T cell receptor (beta chain) was recorded in a study of cytomegalovirus exposure and HLA in healthy donors. Whole-study results and caveats: Association with HLA alleles at 0.05 false discovery rate was found for some 18,000 TCR beta sequences in a later analysis. TCR beta V- and J-gene trimming, according to a later analysis, was linked to a missense DCLRE1C variant. Most TCR sequences proved rare, with some public TCRs found in many donors.

In the PCR, 60 Vbeta and 13 Jbeta primers were used. The method was immunoSEQ multiplex PCR; TCRdb's version includes in-frame clones alone and lacks a portion of them. The sample holds around 130,000 clones, approximately 80% seen once. In the case of this clone: As yet, its antigen is unknown.

Though probably carrying unrecorded immune exposures, donors were nominally healthy at sampling. The germline V gene has CDR1 MDHEN and CDR2 SYDVKM. V was trimmed by 5 bases and J by 0 bases, leaving 7 bases between them. The CDR3 sequence is 13 residues long. V is TRBV28 and J is TRBJ1-2; D not certain. Sequencing used PBMCs. The TCR was taken from a young man in good health and CMV-seronegative. The CDR3 region has the DNA TGTGCCAGCAGTCCTACGGCTAACTATGGCTACACCTTC. Protein product: CASSPTANYGYTF.